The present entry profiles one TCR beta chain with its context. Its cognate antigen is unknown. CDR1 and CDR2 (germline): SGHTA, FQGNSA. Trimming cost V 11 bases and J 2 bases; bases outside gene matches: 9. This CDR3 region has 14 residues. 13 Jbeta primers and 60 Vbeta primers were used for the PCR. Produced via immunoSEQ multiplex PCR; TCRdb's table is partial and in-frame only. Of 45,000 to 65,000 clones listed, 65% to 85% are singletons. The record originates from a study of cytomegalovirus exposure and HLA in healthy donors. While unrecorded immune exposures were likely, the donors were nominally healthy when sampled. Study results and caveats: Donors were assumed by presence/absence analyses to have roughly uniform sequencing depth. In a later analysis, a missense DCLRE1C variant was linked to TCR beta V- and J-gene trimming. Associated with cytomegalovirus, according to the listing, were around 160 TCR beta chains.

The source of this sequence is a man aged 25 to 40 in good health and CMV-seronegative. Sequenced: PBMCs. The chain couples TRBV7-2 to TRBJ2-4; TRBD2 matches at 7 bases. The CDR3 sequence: CASAGGGTKNIQYF. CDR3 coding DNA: TGTGCCTCCGCCGGCGGGGGAACCAAAAACATTCAGTACTTC.